This T cell receptor (beta chain) was recovered during a study of control samples from healthy donors and cancer patients (dated by TCRdb to the early 2020s). From its cysteine to its phenylalanine, the CDR3 spans 13 amino acids. Of the read, only the CDR3 DNA is kept; its 39 bases are in frame from base 1. The trim is 8 bases for V and 3 bases for J, with a gap of 11 bases between the germline ends. From a lookup of the germline V gene, CDR1 and CDR2 are SNHLY and FYNNEI. On this clone itself: No cognate antigen has been identified for it. No quality values exist for individual bases; no much larger clone is one base distant.

Libraries were built with the immunoSEQ multiplex PCR assay. As stored in TCRdb, this immuneACCESS dataset retains in-frame rearrangements with V and J assigned. A fraction of the clones does not appear; measured against another copy, unresolved V genes explain less than half of the discrepancy, and the remainder lacks a known reason. This sample holds about 150,000 clones; about 94% were observed only once. 5.5% to 6% of the sample is taken by the ten largest. Specimen: blood. This receptor was obtained from a man aged 35-49 years in good health. The chain uses TRBV2 and TRBJ1-3, with the D gene too uncertain to name. The DNA sequence is TGTGCCAGCGATATGGAGAGTGGAAACACCATATATTTT. Its protein product is CASDMESGNTIYF.